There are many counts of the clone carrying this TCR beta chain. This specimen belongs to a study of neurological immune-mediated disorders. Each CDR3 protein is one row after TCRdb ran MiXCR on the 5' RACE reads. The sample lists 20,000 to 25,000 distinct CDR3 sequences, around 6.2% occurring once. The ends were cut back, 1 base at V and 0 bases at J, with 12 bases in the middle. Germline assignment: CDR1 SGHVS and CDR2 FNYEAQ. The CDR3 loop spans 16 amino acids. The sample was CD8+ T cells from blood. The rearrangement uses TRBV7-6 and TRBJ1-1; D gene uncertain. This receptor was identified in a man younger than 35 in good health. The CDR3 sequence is CASSLDRSGMNTEAFF. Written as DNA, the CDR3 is TGTGCCAGCAGCTTAGATAGGTCAGGTATGAACACTGAAGCTTTCTTT.